The clone carrying this T cell receptor (beta chain) was counted at least ten times. The data originate from a study of immune characterization of retroperitoneal liposarcoma. TCRdb re-called the PCR reads with MiXCR, one entry per CDR3 protein. The data contain around 10,000 distinct CDR3 sequences, around a quarter of them seen just once; the ten biggest clones take up around a tenth. CDR3 length: 14 amino acids. V gave up 3 bases and J gave up 1 base, with 9 bases separating them. Germline CDR1 and CDR2: MNHNS and SASEGT. The J gene is TRBJ1-1, the V gene TRBV6-1; a possible D gene is TRBD1 (5 bases). This clonotype was obtained from a female donor with retroperitoneal liposarcoma. The sequenced sample was tumor tissue. The DNA for the CDR3 is TGTGCCAGCAGTGATAAGGGGCGGAACACTGAAGCTTTCTTT. This gives the protein CASSDKGRNTEAFF.